Below, 6 T cell receptor beta chains from the same sample are listed, as sequenced in a study of monozygotic twins with inflammatory bowel disease. TCRdb derives one entry per CDR3 protein from the 5' RACE reads, leaving out DNA. The sample table includes 300,000 to 350,000 distinct CDR3 sequences. Sequences were obtained from blood. These receptors came from a human donor with ulcerative colitis or Crohn's disease, or a healthy co-twin of an affected twin (not recorded which).

The gene calls are TRBV19 and TRBJ1-5. Germline values: CDR1 LNHDA, CDR2 SQIVND (reference sequence). The CDR3 consists of 13 residues. CDR3 region: CASSMIRDQPQHF.

This sequence joins TRBV7-2 and TRBJ1-2; TCRdb reports TRBD1, a call that lacks DNA to check it against. The CDR3 spans 13 residues. CDR1 is SGHTA, CDR2 FQGNSA, per germline. CDR3: CASSLQGAYGYTF.

This chain connects TRBV20-1 to TRBJ2-7; TCRdb lists TRBD1, though no DNA is available to test this call. CDR1 and CDR2 (germline): DFQATT, SNEGSKA (reference sequence). CDR3 size: 13 residues. CDR3 sequence: CSAGTGGSYERYF.

V gene TRBV5-1 combines with J gene TRBJ1-4; TCRdb gives TRBD1 as the D gene, but with no DNA this cannot be confirmed. Germline V lookup: CDR1 SGHRS, CDR2 YFSETQ. The CDR3 is made up of 14 amino acids. The CDR3 loop is CASSIGTAYEKLFF.

This rearrangement joins TRBV7-9 to TRBJ2-1; the TRBD1 assignment by TCRdb is unverifiable without DNA. Germline lookup yields CDR1 SEHNR and CDR2 FQNEAQ (reference sequence). The CDR3 spans 15 residues. CDR3 amino acids: CASSLGRGGQNEQFF.

The CDR3 region is CASSLGTEAYSNQPQHF. J is TRBJ1-5 and V is TRBV5-6; the TRBD1 assignment by TCRdb is unverifiable without DNA. CDR3 length: 17 residues. The germline CDR1 and CDR2 sequences are SGHDT and YYEEEE.